This T cell receptor (beta chain) stems from a study of CD8+ T cells in alopecia areata. Germline V lookup: CDR1 NNHDY, CDR2 SYVADS. The CDR3 runs 11 residues. The sample holds many counts of this clone. The gene names given are mouse names. Sequencing ends 4 residues short of the CDR3 end; the germline J gene provides the rest. Following RNA extraction, reverse transcription yielded cDNA that acted as the sequencing template. Clones were sequenced by immunoSEQ multiplex PCR, and TCRdb holds only the in-frame ones, with some missing. The sample includes about 6,000 clones, none of them occurring once. On the basis of CD4, CD8alpha, NKG2D, NKG2ACE and other markers, pooled cutaneous lymph node cells were sorted.

The rearrangement joins TRBV13-3 to TRBJ2-4; tentatively, D is TRBD1 (6 bases). Sequences were obtained from CD8+ T cells sorted from a lymph node. The source of this sequence is a C3H/HeJ mouse with alopecia areata. For this mouse line, the MHC haplotype is H2-k. Partial CDR3 DNA: TGTGCCAGCAGCACAGGGAAC. As protein: CASSTGN. The whole CDR3 reads CASSTGNTLYF. Complete variable domain (other parts from reference TRBV13-3 and TRBJ2-4): EAAVTQSPRSKVAVTGGKVTLSCHQTNNHDYMYWYRQDTGHGLRLIHYSYVADSTEKGDIPDGYKASRPSQENFSLILELASLSQTAVYFCASSTGNTLYFGAGTRLSVL.